This T cell receptor (beta chain) was obtained from a study of OX40 agonist ivuxolimab in advanced cancers. Study context: The eligibility criteria allowed prior anti-PD-1, anti-PD-L1 or anti-CTLA-4 therapy, and 40% had some. Study findings and constraints: CD8+ T cells averaged more expanded clones than CD4+.

Concerning this clone itself: Its antigen is unidentified.

Only in-frame clones appear in the TCRdb table, and some are missing; sequencing was by immunoSEQ multiplex PCR. Of over 14,000 clones in the sample, just under 80% were seen once. The clonotype was recovered from an adult with an advanced solid tumor such as melanoma, head and neck, liver or kidney cancer. The sequenced sample was CD4+ or CD8+ T cells sorted from blood, obtained in a trial of the OX40 agonist ivuxolimab.

The CDR3 nucleotides read TGCAGCGTTGAAGTGGCGACAGGGGGCGCGGGGGAGACCCAGTACTTC. This sequence encodes CSVEVATGGAGETQYF. This chain connects TRBV29-1 to TRBJ2-5; 10 bases line up with TRBD1. The CDR3 is 16 residues long. The germline CDR1 and CDR2 sequences are SQVTM and ANQGSEA. The V and J ends lost 1 base and 5 bases, in that order; junction bases with no gene match: 10.